One and the same sample provided the 19 T cell receptor beta chains below, sequenced in a study of identical twins. TCRdb processed the 5' RACE reads anew with MiXCR; each CDR3 protein has one entry. This sample has hundreds of thousands of distinct CDR3 sequences; over 8.5% occur once, and the top ten carry approximately 0.89%. In addition, the sample was reused for a study of yellow fever vaccine responses in identical twins.

Input material: PBMCs. These TCRs come from a woman aged 18 to 35 in good health.

The chain links TRBV3-1 to TRBJ2-6; 11 positions match TRBD2. The CDR3 contains 18 residues. The germline CDR1 and CDR2 sequences are LGHDT and YNNKEL (reference sequence). Trimming removed 6 bases from V and 0 bases from J; junction bases left unmatched: 7. The CDR3 DNA reads as TGTGCCAGCAGTAACCAGGGACTAGCGGTCTCTGGGGCCAACGTCCTGACTTTC. This gives the protein CASSNQGLAVSGANVLTF.

The chain uses TRBV19 and TRBJ2-1; D possibly corresponds to TRBD1 (6 bases). The V gene's germline CDR1 is LNHDA and CDR2 SQIVND (reference sequence). V lost 3 bases and J lost 1, with 13 bases in between. This CDR3 is built from 16 residues. CDR3 sequence reads: CASSIAGVWSYNEQFF. The DNA of the CDR3 is TGTGCCAGTAGTATCGCAGGGGTATGGTCCTACAATGAGCAGTTCTTC.

This clonotype was picked up a small number of times. V is TRBV4-2 and J is TRBJ2-7; D gene unclear. The CDR3 covers 13 residues. Germline loops: CDR1 LGHNA, CDR2 YNFKEQ. Trimming pared 3 bases from V and 6 bases from J, leaving 12 bases between. The chain's CDR3 is CASSHILEAEQYF. The CDR3 DNA sequence: TGTGCCAGCAGCCACATCCTCGAGGCCGAGCAGTACTTC.

In its sample, this clonotype was seen many times. The CDR3 spells CASSQAPDTQYF. In nucleotides, the CDR3 is TGTGCCAGCAGCCAAGCCCCAGATACGCAGTATTTT. The rearrangement uses TRBV11-3 and TRBJ2-3, with unresolved D. In germline, CDR1 is SGHNT, CDR2 YENEEA. Trimming took 5 bases from V and 4 from J, leaving 7 bases between them. This CDR3 spans 12 amino acids.

The gene calls are TRBV29-1 and TRBJ2-2; D possibly corresponds to TRBD2 (7 bases). The CDR3 extends over 16 amino acids. CDR1 is SQVTM and CDR2 is ANQGSEA in the germline V gene. CDR3 in amino acids: CTYSSTGGAGSGELFF. CDR3 coding DNA: TGCACCTATTCCTCAACTGGGGGGGCCGGTAGCGGGGAGCTGTTTTTT.

This clonotype was found a few times. The chain recombines TRBV10-1 with TRBJ2-1; the match to TRBD2 covers 8 bases. Germline loops: CDR1 WNHNN, CDR2 SYGVQD (reference sequence). The CDR3 sequence is 17 residues long. After removal of 1 base from V and 1 base from J, the junction contained 6 bases not matched to a gene. In DNA, the CDR3 is TGCGCCAGCAGTGAGTTACGGAGCGGGAGTTCCTACAATGAGCAGTTCTTC. This codes for CASSELRSGSSYNEQFF.

This clonotype has at least ten counts. The rearrangement joins TRBV12-3 or TRBV12-4 to TRBJ1-4; D is uncertain. This CDR3 has 12 residues. The V gene lost 4 bases and the J gene lost 9 bases, with 9 bases spanning the gap. The CDR3 region is CASSSTWQKLFF. The CDR3 region has the DNA TGTGCCAGCAGTTCTACCTGGCAAAAACTGTTTTTT.

The gene calls are TRBV9 and TRBJ2-5, with 7 bases lining up with TRBD2. Trimming took 3 bases from V and 4 from J; bases not matched to a gene: 6. CDR1 SGDLS and CDR2 YYNGEE come from the germline V gene. The CDR3 is 14 amino acids. CDR3 residues: CASSAIPGGETQYF. In nucleotides, the CDR3 is TGTGCCAGCAGCGCTATCCCGGGGGGAGAGACCCAGTACTTC. The full variable domain, with the rest looked up from reference TRBV9 and TRBJ2-5, is DSGVTQTPKHLITATGQRVTLRCSPRSGDLSVYWYQQSLDQGLQFLIQYYNGEERAKGNILERFSAQQFPDLHSELNLSSLELGDSALYFCASSAIPGGETQYFGPGTRLLVL.

The chain couples TRBV3-1 to TRBJ2-1; 10 nucleotides match TRBD2. With 6 bases clipped from V and 4 bases from J, the junction kept 6 bases outside the gene matches. Looked up from germline, CDR1 is LGHDT and CDR2 is YNNKEL (reference sequence). The CDR3 loop spans 15 amino acids. Here the CDR3 DNA reads TGTGCCAGCAGTTACGGACTAGCGGAATACAATGAGCAGTTCTTC. It yields the protein CASSYGLAEYNEQFF.

With respect to this clonotype: The conserved final phenylalanine or tryptophan is absent from the CDR3, which likely points to a read error. J is TRBJ2-5 and V is TRBV6-2 or TRBV6-3; no definite D call. With 5 bases removed from V and 3 bases from J, the gap between germline ends came to 10 bases. Germline values: CDR1 MNHEY, CDR2 SVGEGT. The CDR3 extends over 13 amino acids. The CDR3 sequence: CASSVNLEETQYL. The CDR3 nucleotides are TGTGCCAGCAGTGTTAACTTGGAAGAGACCCAGTACCTC.

The chain couples TRBV6-2 or TRBV6-3 to TRBJ1-5, with D unclear. This CDR3 comprises 13 residues. The germline CDR1 and CDR2 sequences are MNHEY and SVGEGT. V lost 7 bases and J 1 base, leaving 8 bases between the germline ends. CDR3 in amino acids: CASKGGSNQPQHF. The CDR3 nucleotides read TGTGCCAGCAAGGGCGGGAGCAATCAGCCCCAGCATTTT.

This clonotype was detected a few times. The rearrangement links TRBV9 to TRBJ2-3, with D unresolved. Trimming left V 1 base short and J 5 bases short, with 5 bases between. The germline CDR1 and CDR2 sequences are SGDLS and YYNGEE. This CDR3 has 12 residues. DNA for the CDR3: TGTGCCAGCAGCGTATATGGAGATACGCAGTATTTT. Amino acid sequence: CASSVYGDTQYF.

This clonotype was detected many times. This chain connects TRBV12-3 or TRBV12-4 to TRBJ1-6; D may be TRBD1 (6 bases). This CDR3 contains 14 residues. V lost 3 bases and J 7 bases, leaving 10 bases between the germline ends. The CDR3 DNA sequence: TGTGCCAGCAGTTTGCGACAGGCAAATTCACCCCTCCACTTT. Protein: CASSLRQANSPLHF.

The genes are TRBV27 and TRBJ2-7; TRBD1 might be the D (5 bases). The CDR3 runs 16 residues. V lost 5 bases and J lost 0, with 17 bases in between. In germline, CDR1 is MNHEY, CDR2 SMNVEV (reference sequence). DNA of the CDR3: TGTGCCAGCAGTCCTCAAAAAACACAGGTCTCCTACGAGCAGTACTTC. This sequence encodes CASSPQKTQVSYEQYF.

This clonotype was seen a few times. Germline is not matched at one junction end, which may reflect a read error. CDR3 protein: CASSPTDRNSGYTF. For the CDR3, the DNA is TGTGCCAGCAGTCCCACCGACCGGAACTCTGGCTACACCTTC. This rearrangement joins TRBV27 to TRBJ1-2; D ambiguous. Germline values: CDR1 MNHEY, CDR2 SMNVEV (reference sequence). CDR3 size: 14 residues.

This clonotype was detected ten times or more. The gene calls are TRBV2 and TRBJ2-2; D is unclear. Trimming removed 10 bases at V and 2 bases at J, with 5 bases between. This CDR3 has 11 amino acids. Germline V gene sequence: CDR1 SNHLY, CDR2 FYNNEI. CDR3: CANINTGELFF. For the CDR3, the DNA is TGTGCCAACATCAACACCGGGGAGCTGTTTTTT.

This clonotype was counted many times. The chain has TRBV5-6 and TRBJ2-2, with 7 nucleotides matching TRBD2. The CDR3 is made up of 15 amino acids. The germline CDR1 and CDR2 sequences are SGHDT and YYEEEE. V lost 5 bases and J lost 2; bases outside the gene matches: 6. The CDR3 here is CASRFGGTNTGELFF. In DNA, the CDR3 is TGTGCCAGCAGATTCGGGGGGACCAACACCGGGGAGCTGTTTTTT.

CDR3 sequence reads: CASRGQGNEQFF. In DNA, the CDR3 is TGTGCCAGCAGAGGACAGGGGAATGAGCAGTTCTTC. This rearrangement joins TRBV2 to TRBJ2-1; 9 bases agree with TRBD1. The CDR3 is made up of 12 amino acids. After removal of 6 bases from V and 7 bases from J, the junction contained 1 base not matched to a gene. Germline V gene lookup returns CDR1 SNHLY and CDR2 FYNNEI.

This clonotype showed up many times. The chain joins TRBV5-6 to TRBJ2-1, with unresolved D. The ends were cut back, 4 bases at V and 5 bases at J, with 10 bases in the middle. Germline V gene sequence: CDR1 SGHDT, CDR2 YYEEEE. This CDR3 is built from 13 residues. CDR3 residues: CASSHPTDNEQFF. The CDR3 coding sequence is TGTGCCAGCAGCCATCCTACCGACAATGAGCAGTTCTTC.